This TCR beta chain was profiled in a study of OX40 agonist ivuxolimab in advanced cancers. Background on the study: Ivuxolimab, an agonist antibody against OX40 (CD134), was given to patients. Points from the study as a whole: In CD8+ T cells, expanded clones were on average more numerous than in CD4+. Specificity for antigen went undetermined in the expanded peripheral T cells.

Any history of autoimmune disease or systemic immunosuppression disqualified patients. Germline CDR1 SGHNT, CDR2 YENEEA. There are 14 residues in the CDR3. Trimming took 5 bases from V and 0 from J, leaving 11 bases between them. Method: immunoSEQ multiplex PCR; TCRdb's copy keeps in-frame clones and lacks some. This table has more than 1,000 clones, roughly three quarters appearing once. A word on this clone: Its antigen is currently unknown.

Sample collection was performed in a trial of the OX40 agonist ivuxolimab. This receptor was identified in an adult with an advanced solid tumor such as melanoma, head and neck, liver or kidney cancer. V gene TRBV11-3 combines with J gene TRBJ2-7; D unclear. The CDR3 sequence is CASSPPGSSYEQYF. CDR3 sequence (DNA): TGTGCCAGCAGCCCCCCCGGCAGCTCCTACGAGCAGTACTTC.